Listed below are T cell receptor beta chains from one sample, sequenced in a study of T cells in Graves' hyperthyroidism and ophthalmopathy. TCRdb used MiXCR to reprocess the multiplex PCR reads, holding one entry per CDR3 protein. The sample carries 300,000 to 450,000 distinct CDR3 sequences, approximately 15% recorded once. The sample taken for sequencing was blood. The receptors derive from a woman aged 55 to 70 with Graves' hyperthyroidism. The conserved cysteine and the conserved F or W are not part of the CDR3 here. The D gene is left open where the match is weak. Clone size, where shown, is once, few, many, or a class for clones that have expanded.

ASRGLFTDTQY,NA,TRBV2,TRBJ2-3,NA
ASSPSRGLAGDPYEQY,few,TRBV13,TRBJ2-7,TRBD2
SAVRQEGREQY,NA,TRBV20-1,TRBJ2-7,NA
SVDWVPDEQF,many,TRBV29-1,TRBJ2-1,NA
ASGSPNRGIDTQY,many,TRBV12-5,TRBJ2-3,TRBD1
ASSPTGTANYEQY,few,TRBV19,TRBJ2-7,TRBD1
ASRGTGSSNYGYT,many,TRBV6-1,TRBJ1-2,TRBD1
ASSSPGDPRGGELF,many,TRBV28,TRBJ2-2,NA
ATSDGYNEQF,NA,TRBV24-1,TRBJ2-1,NA
SARELGSNQPQH,many,TRBV20-1,TRBJ1-5,NA
ASSLEGSGRTEQY,many,TRBV7-9,TRBJ2-7,NA
ASSLARTDYYGYT,many,TRBV5-5,TRBJ1-2,NA
ASTPATNEKLF,few,TRBV5-5,TRBJ1-4,NA
AWSVTGPLYEQY,NA,TRBV30,TRBJ2-7,NA
AWSPTNSEQY,many,TRBV30,TRBJ2-7,NA
ASSVESGQGRTEAF,NA,TRBV9,TRBJ1-1,TRBD1
ASNPGQNSYEQY,many,TRBV6-1,TRBJ2-7,TRBD1
SARAFVAGIDSYNSPLH,many,TRBV20-1,TRBJ1-6,NA
ASSQGTGGYYEQY,many,TRBV3-1,TRBJ2-7,TRBD1
ASSSPPRLAGVSDTQY,many,TRBV11-2,TRBJ2-3,TRBD2
AWSPGLLTLKAF,many,TRBV30,TRBJ1-1,NA
ASSSDYPQTHEQY,NA,TRBV6-9,TRBJ2-7,NA
ASSLIRRKSSGNTIY,many,TRBV11-2,TRBJ1-3,NA
AWWPGQEGAAF,many,TRBV30,TRBJ1-1,TRBD1
ASSPGTGTGELF,many,TRBV5-1,TRBJ2-2,NA
SASIYRTGGKGDTQY,many,TRBV20-1,TRBJ2-3,TRBD1
ASSPRDRGCEQY,few,TRBV12-3/TRBV12-4,TRBJ2-7,TRBD1
AISDDRLREKLF,many,TRBV10-3,TRBJ1-4,NA
ASGIGASGNPDTQY,few,TRBV12-5,TRBJ2-3,TRBD2
ASSRGAFNEQF,many,TRBV6-1,TRBJ2-1,NA
SAGAGGWAYEQY,few,TRBV20-1,TRBJ2-7,NA
ASSPTRQDRPYEQY,many,TRBV28,TRBJ2-7,NA
ASRTGGYTEAF,many,TRBV6-1,TRBJ1-1,NA
ASSLDSYSGANVLT,NA,TRBV5-6,TRBJ2-6,NA
ATSDLEFGGTDTQY,many,TRBV24-1,TRBJ2-3,NA
SARLAGGGMGETQY,many,TRBV20-1,TRBJ2-5,NA
ASSEGGFYTGELF,NA,TRBV6-1,TRBJ2-2,NA
ATSGLVDTQY,NA,TRBV24-1,TRBJ2-3,NA
ASSSRGSAYEQY,few,TRBV27,TRBJ2-7,NA
ASSHPGNSYGYT,many,TRBV5-1,TRBJ1-2,NA
ASSYSAGQDTEAF,many,TRBV6-6,TRBJ1-1,NA
ASSLTGTDYYGYT,NA,TRBV7-2,TRBJ1-2,TRBD1
ASSYSLARLAGEGEQY,many,TRBV6-2/TRBV6-3,TRBJ2-7,TRBD2
AISGGLGQDGANYGYT,many,TRBV10-3,TRBJ1-2,NA
ASSQDGTSTDTQY,many,TRBV3-1,TRBJ2-3,NA
ASSSPGQGSLYEQY,many,TRBV28,TRBJ2-7,TRBD1
ASSETAQETQY,NA,TRBV19,TRBJ2-5,NA
ASSQSVANSPLH,NA,TRBV11-1,TRBJ1-6,NA
ASSLLNTGELF,many,TRBV7-9,TRBJ2-2,NA
ASSYSGVAGGYYEQY,many,TRBV6-5,TRBJ2-7,TRBD2
SAQGLAPVYRGNEQF,many,TRBV20-1,TRBJ2-1,TRBD2
ASRPLSGAHEQY,many,TRBV12-3/TRBV12-4,TRBJ2-7,NA
ASTRWTSGRAGYEQY,many,TRBV28,TRBJ2-7,TRBD2
SATRLWDSSYEQY,few,TRBV20-1,TRBJ2-7,TRBD1